Sequencing of this T cell receptor (beta chain) was carried out in a study of CD8 T cells in ankylosing spondylitis. TCRdb independently ran MiXCR on the 5' RACE reads; one entry per CDR3 protein. The table records 150,000 to 200,000 distinct CDR3 sequences, 10% to 15% of them present only once. Regarding the study as a whole: Researchers report that disease-linked clones proved CD8+ and relatively rare in peripheral blood.

This clonotype came up many times. Its antigen is unidentified. Trimming shortened V by 6 bases and J by 0 bases, and 9 bases separated the two germline ends. The CDR3 spans 14 residues. The clonotype comes from a female donor with ankylosing spondylitis or in good health (not recorded which). The chain links TRBV12-3 or TRBV12-4 to TRBJ1-5; D is ambiguous. The source material was blood, either unsorted or a sorted T cell fraction (not recorded which). The CDR3, as DNA: TGTGCCAGCAGGTCCGAGAGTAGCAATCAGCCCCAGCATTTT. This translates into CASRSESSNQPQHF.